The rows below give T cell receptor beta chains drawn from one sample of a study of beta chain features in type 1 diabetes. TCRdb's table, derived via immunoSEQ multiplex PCR, lists solely in-frame clones and lacks some. The sample yields a few hundred thousand clones, 11% to 15% seen once. Specimen: naive CD4+ T cells from blood. The origin of the receptors is a man aged 25-40 years with type 1 diabetes. Both conserved end residues are part of each CDR3. Each record gives: D gene, J gene, V gene, CDR3 length, clone size, CDR3 DNA, CDR3 protein. D genes are given only for firm matches. A clone size is listed for some rows: how often the clone was seen (once, few, many), or a class if it is expanded.

TRBD1,TRBJ2-7,TRBV7-2,14,few,TGTGCCAGCAGCCCTAGGGGGACAGGGGGCGAGCAGTACTTC,CASSPRGTGGEQYF
-,TRBJ1-2,TRBV11-2,14,few,TGTGCCAGCAGCTTCGCCGGGAATGACGATGGCTACACCTTC,CASSFAGNDDGYTF
-,TRBJ2-2,TRBV25-1,17,-,TGTGCCAGCAGTGAAGGGGGGGCCAAGGGGAAATCCGGGGAGCTGTTTTTT,CASSEGGAKGKSGELFF
-,TRBJ1-2,TRBV6-1,11,-,TGTGCCAGCAGTGAACAGGGGGGCTACACCTTC,CASSEQGGYTF
TRBD2,TRBJ2-7,TRBV5-1,15,few,TGCGCCAGCAGCCCCTCGGGAGGGAGGGAGTACGAGCAGTACTTC,CASSPSGGREYEQYF
-,TRBJ2-6,TRBV5-1,15,-,TGCGCCAGCAGCTTGGACAGGGCCGGGGCCAACGTCCTGACTTTC,CASSLDRAGANVLTF
TRBD1,TRBJ1-1,TRBV7-9,15,few,TGTGCCAGCAGTCCTTTTAAGGGGGCGAACACTGAAGCTTTCTTT,CASSPFKGANTEAFF
-,TRBJ2-7,TRBV7-8,15,-,TGTGCCAGCAGCTTAGGGGCGCAGGTCCCCTACGAGCAGTACTTC,CASSLGAQVPYEQYF
-,TRBJ1-6,TRBV15,16,few,TGTGCCACCAGCAGAGTGGGTGGGGCTGGGAATTCACCCCTCCACTTT,CATSRVGGAGNSPLHF
-,TRBJ1-3,TRBV29-1,12,-,TGCAGCGTTGACACAACTGGAAACACCATATATTTT,CSVDTTGNTIYF
-,TRBJ2-1,TRBV5-1,14,few,TGCGCCAGCCACAGTCTTAGCTCCTACAATGAGCAGTTCTTC,CASHSLSSYNEQFF
-,TRBJ1-5,TRBV2,15,-,TGTGCCAGCAGTTTTCGGGACGGGGGAAATCAGCCCCAGCATTTT,CASSFRDGGNQPQHF
-,TRBJ1-1,TRBV5-1,12,few,TGCGCCAGCAGCTTGGCGGGTAGTGGAGCTTTCTTT,CASSLAGSGAFF
-,TRBJ2-7,TRBV5-1,12,-,TGCGCCAGCAGCCGTGGGAGTTACGAGCAGTACTTC,CASSRGSYEQYF
-,TRBJ1-2,TRBV27,15,-,TGTGCCAGCAGTTTATCGTCATTCGTCAGCTATGGCTACACCTTC,CASSLSSFVSYGYTF
-,TRBJ2-3,TRBV30,14,few,TGTGCCTGGAGTGTACTAGCTAGCACAGATACGCAGTATTTT,CAWSVLASTDTQYF
TRBD1,TRBJ1-2,TRBV5-6,14,-,TGTGCCAGCAGCGAAGCGGCAGGGGGCTTTGGCTACACCTTC,CASSEAAGGFGYTF
TRBD1,TRBJ1-6,TRBV6-6,15,few,TGTGCCAGCAGTTATGTGACAGGGACTAATTCACCCCTCCACTTT,CASSYVTGTNSPLHF
TRBD1,TRBJ1-5,TRBV7-2,16,-,TGTGCCAGCAGCTTAGAGCGGGACAGGGGCAATCAGCCCCAGCATTTT,CASSLERDRGNQPQHF
TRBD2,TRBJ2-7,TRBV19,15,-,TGTGCCAGTAGGGCCGATAGCGGGAGCTCCTACGAGCAGTACTTC,CASRADSGSSYEQYF
TRBD2,TRBJ2-1,TRBV7-9,16,few,TGTGCCAGCAGCTTAGGGGGGGGAGCGTCCTACAATGAGCAGTTCTTC,CASSLGGGASYNEQFF
-,TRBJ2-3,TRBV5-1,16,-,TGCGCCAGCAGCTTGTACCGGGAGCAGGGCACAGATACGCAGTATTTT,CASSLYREQGTDTQYF
-,TRBJ1-4,TRBV25-1,14,-,TGTGCCAGCAGTGTTCGAGGGGGTAATGAAAAACTGTTTTTT,CASSVRGGNEKLFF